The rows below give T cell receptor beta chains drawn from one sample of a study of T-cell memory formation after mild COVID-19. Each CDR3 protein is one row after TCRdb ran MiXCR on the 5' RACE reads. Here the sample spans a few hundred thousand distinct CDR3 sequences, roughly an eighth being singletons. Sequencing used PBMCs or a T cell subset sorted from them (not recorded which). These receptors all stem from a man aged 18 to 29 who had mild COVID-19 (a few samples of this study predate the infection). Cell type and time point are not known. Both conserved end residues are part of each CDR3. Some rows have no size entry. The others give once, few or many, or a class for an expanded clone.

many	TRBV5-1	CASSRRGNEQFF
-	TRBV4-1	CASSQGGGGLDEQFF
many	TRBV12-3/TRBV12-4	CASSSQRGGSYNEQFF
-	TRBV7-9	CASSPTGPKADTQYF
-	TRBV27	CASSPRGTDTQYF
few	TRBV9	CASSVMGDQPQHF
few	TRBV24-1	CATSDPLQGQPQHF
few	TRBV11-2	CASSRGGAGEKLFF
few	TRBV12-3/TRBV12-4	CASSSEQRTEAFF
-	TRBV4-2	CASSQDSAARFNSPLHF
-	TRBV20-1	CSARGLSRGYEQYF
-	TRBV24-1	CATSRTNKETQYF
few	TRBV7-2	CASSLALTRGDTQYF
-	TRBV6-2/TRBV6-3	CASSFARGGRETQYF
once	TRBV6-5	CASSYSTTGLGYTF
few	TRBV11-2	CASSLGGTLTDEQFF
few	TRBV2	CASSERWAREKLFF
many	TRBV5-1	CASSPGTSGAQETQYF
few	TRBV7-9	CASSEGRQGNTGELFF
many	TRBV15	CATSRLLTGGRSSNEQFF
few	TRBV18	CASSPRLVNEQFF
few	TRBV24-1	CATSDETATYNEQFF